What follows is one T cell receptor (beta chain) and its context. Its specificity is not known. V lost 0 bases and J 0 bases, leaving 5 bases between the germline ends. Germline CDR1 MNHEY, CDR2 SVGAGI. The CDR3 length is 14 residues. These data are taken from a study of identical twins. General study results and limits: It was cross-sectional statistical analysis, not following the same donors, that the conclusions relied on.

It was template switching that added a universal primer site, and there were unique molecular identifiers on the cDNA. MiXCR, run by TCRdb on the 5' RACE reads, gives a single entry per CDR3 protein. The data contain some 570,000 distinct CDR3 sequences, 20% to 25% of them seen just once; the ten biggest clones take up approximately 0.49%. The sample also formed part of further work on yellow fever vaccine responses in identical twins.

The TCR originated in a young woman in good health. The chain is built from TRBV6-5 and TRBJ1-1; D call uncertain. Sequences were obtained from CD4+ T cells sorted from blood. This CDR3 reads CASSYSSMNTEAFF. In DNA form, the CDR3 reads TGTGCCAGCAGTTACTCTTCCATGAACACTGAAGCTTTCTTT.